This T cell receptor beta chain derives from a study of cytomegalovirus exposure and HLA in healthy donors (dated 2017 in TCRdb). About the investigation overall: According to an earlier analysis of 587 of the donors, about 179 million T cells yielded some 110 million unique TCR beta sequences and about 280 Gb of sequence data. Around 320 gigabases of sequencing data and tens of millions of unique TCR sequences were included in an early release covering 550 to 650 HLA-typed donors. Of the approximately 370 genotyped donors, 81% were placed in the genetic ancestry cluster associated with self-reported Caucasian donors. The study aimed to test whether cataloging public T cell receptors could reveal signatures of past pathogen exposure. Using immunosequencing, the study profiled T cell repertoires from around 670 subjects and related those repertoires to cytomegalovirus serostatus. Besides the first cohort of approximately 710 subjects, a separate validation cohort made up of 120 different subjects was used. High-throughput TCR immunosequencing, statistical association of individual TCRs with disease status, and machine learning were combined to predict cytomegalovirus infection status. In a later analysis, previously published TCR beta repertoires from more than 500 donors were re-analyzed and high-resolution HLA genotyping was added so that TCR occurrence patterns could be studied. Rather than using new phenotypic data, the later analysis identified candidate immune exposures from TCR beta sequences and from how often those sequences occurred across donors. An earlier analysis of 587 of the donors used high-throughput TCR beta sequencing to judge whether each TCR beta V gene segment behaved as functional or pseudogenic. Donor age, sex, ethnicity and CMV serostatus were compiled alongside the repertoire data. Genome-wide SNP genotypes for about 65% of the roughly 670 donors were used in a later genetic analysis, which treated that subset as a discovery cohort. All discovery cohort repertoires had been generated using a single sequencing platform. HLA typing covered class I and class II loci at four-digit resolution. Typing coverage varied by locus: roughly 629-640 donors for A, B, C, DRB1 and DQB1; approximately 520 for DQA1; about 590 for DPA1; approximately 490 for DPB1. Because of strong linkage in the cohort, roughly five DR-DQ haplotypes were treated as single units for association and clustering. Across about 380 genotyped donors of the cohort, an average of approximately 240,000 unique TCR beta nucleotide sequences per donor were sequenced, and 15% to 20% of those sequences were non-productive. The paper as a whole reports these results and caveats: HLA typing was unavailable for some donors at each locus, so association tests used only the typed subset. In a later analysis, over 15,000 TCR beta sequences were associated with specific HLA alleles at a false discovery rate of 0.05. In both the original and validation cohorts, the classifier was reported to diagnose cytomegalovirus status with high specificity and sensitivity. According to a later analysis, most CMV-associated TCR beta chains appeared to be HLA-restricted, and the HLA associations seemed to be driven largely by CMV exposure. The 87-base-pair reads could not distinguish some IMGT-functional V segments, including TRBV6-2 and TRBV6-3, so those segments were excluded. In vitro tests confirmed that three of the cytomegalovirus-associated TCR beta chains recognize cytomegalovirus antigens. Linkage disequilibrium might explain the correlated functional status among segregating V segments, but an unknown experimental factor could not be excluded. Sequencing depth was assumed to be roughly uniform across donors in the presence/absence analyses, though that assumption may not hold. According to a later analysis, parvovirus B19, influenza, CMV and Epstein-Barr virus appeared linked to several top co-occurrence clusters. Roughly 15 rarely observed V segments, including chromosome 9 orphons, were excluded from the earlier analysis of some 590 of the donors because counts were too low. In a later genetic analysis, fewer N-insertions in productive TCRs were reported among donors in an Asian-associated ancestry cluster than the approximately 630-donor mean. It was suggested by the authors that the approach could potentially be generalized to other disease states and immunological phenotypes. In a later analysis, TCR association rates were found to vary across HLA loci, with the most associated TCRs seen for DRB1 alleles and the fewest for HLA-C alleles. For the cohort, immune exposure information was limited to CMV serostatus. Strong co-occurrence of HLA alleles, especially DR and DQ, made assigning TCR associations to individual alleles difficult. Compared with equally common non-associated chains, HLA-associated TCR beta chains in a later analysis were more clonally expanded and had lower generation probabilities. Broadly in line with IMGT annotations, most TCR beta V segments showed up in productive rearrangements about 87% or about 30% of the time in an earlier analysis of about 500 of the donors. A total of about 180 TCR beta chains were listed by the study as associated with cytomegalovirus. A later genetic analysis associated a missense DCLRE1C variant with V-gene and J-gene trimming of TCR beta chains, and an independent cohort replicated the association. A further reported finding was that TCR beta sequences accurately predicted the HLA-A and HLA-B alleles for most subjects in the first cohort. A group of highly shared sequence variants was considered likely to be a technical artifact of the sequencing pipeline. Most TCR sequences were observed very rarely across donors, whereas some public TCRs were present in many individuals. The cohort was sequenced for TCR beta chains only, and without alpha or paired-chain data the features that could be detected were limited.

Library generation was performed with the immunoSEQ multiplex PCR assay. For the multiplex PCR, a mixture combining 60 forward primers for TCR Vbeta segments and 13 reverse primers for TCR Jbeta segments was used. Amplification of the CDR3 region of rearranged TCR beta genes was performed with a multiplex PCR assay on genomic DNA. On the Illumina HiSeq System, the amplified TCR beta libraries were sequenced as 87-base-pair reads. In the source study's methods: In a later analysis, tens of millions of unique TCR beta chains were counted across the roughly 700 repertoires, and roughly 11 million of these chains were shared by at least two donors. A nearest-neighbor algorithm error-corrected the raw reads and collapsed the reads into unique sequences, merging closely related sequences to remove PCR and sequencing errors. Alignment of CDR3 sequences to IMGT reference sequences was used to assign V, D and J gene segments. For a sequence to be retained, a match of at least six nucleotides was required to both a V gene segment and a J gene segment. A rearrangement was called productive if the CDR3 had no stop codons and remained in frame with V and J, and every other rearrangement was called non-productive. Following IMGT convention, CDR3 was defined as the stretch from the second conserved V-encoded cysteine up to the conserved J-encoded phenylalanine. In an earlier analysis of around 540 of the donors, sequences lacking an unambiguous match to a single V gene segment were excluded. In an earlier analysis of approximately 560 of the donors, a V segment was called functional when productive rearrangements were above 56.7%, and segregating when the standard deviation between donors exceeded 5%. A statistical classification framework was built to diagnose cytomegalovirus status from the catalog of TCR beta chain sequences. A later analysis assigned V and J genes by comparing TCR nucleotide sequences with IMGT/GENE-DB human TR gene sequences. The TCRdist pipeline was used in a later analysis to assign CDR3 sequences and most-parsimonious VDJ recombination scenarios. In a later analysis, every TCR beta chain was defined by the combination of its CDR3 amino acid sequence and its V-gene family, and reads without a unique V-gene family were dropped. In a later analysis, around 600 highly shared, low-generation-probability nucleotide sequences were removed to address suspected cross-contamination and a sequencing artifact. In a later analysis, a clonal expansion index was calculated for each public chain from normalized within-repertoire ranks of inferred template counts. In a later analysis, generation probabilities were computed with a VDJ recombination model fitted to out-of-frame rearrangements, and the resulting probabilities were checked against IGoR. In a later analysis, TCR-TCR, TCR-HLA and TCR-CMV co-occurrence was scored with hypergeometric tests, and a repertoire-size bias correction was applied to TCR pairs. A later analysis estimated false discovery rates by permuting HLA or CMV assignments 20 times. In a later analysis, co-occurring TCRs were grouped using DBSCAN, and TCRdist sequence similarity was added for clustering within HLA-allele-positive subsets. Co-occurrence clustering excluded repertoires with fewer than 30,000 or more than 120,000 public chains, plus five with anomalous nucleotide sharing. The immuneACCESS repertoire file appears here via TCRdb, limited to in-frame rearrangements. These files lack a portion of the clones; in checked studies, under half of the deficit traces to unresolved V genes, and the cause of the others is not known. Clonal size and the V and J genes are those of that table, whereas D and trimming came from the DNA. Recorded for this sample are 60,000 to 95,000 clones; around 80% of them occurred a single time. Clones ranked in the top ten supply 15% to 20% of the sample.

Note on this clone: This receptor's antigen is unknown. Base quality data are lacking; no much larger clone is found one base away.

The cohort was made up of about 610 healthy bone marrow donors. Cohort members were all nominally healthy when sampled, although unrecorded immune exposures were likely present. The donor tested CMV seropositive and was one of the 289 seropositive cohort members. A peripheral blood sample was provided by each donor, and peripheral blood mononuclear cells were used for TCR beta sequencing. Genomic DNA extraction from the blood cell samples was performed with the Qiagen DNeasy Blood Extraction Kit. Trimming removed 2 bases from V and 4 bases from J; the gene matches leave 1 base unexplained. CDR1 and CDR2, looked up from the germline V gene (reference sequence), are MNHEY and SMNVEV. The CDR3 numbers 13 residues from cysteine through phenylalanine. CDR3 DNA is the only sequence kept; it has 39 bases, read in frame from the first base.

The TCR comes from a man aged 65-85 years in good health and CMV-seropositive. The chain is encoded by TRBV27 joined to TRBJ2-7; the junction holds 8 bases that match TRBD1. Sequencing was performed on PBMCs. The encoded CDR3 is CASSLRTGYEQYF. Read as DNA, the sequence is TGTGCCAGCAGTTTAAGGACAGGGTACGAGCAGTACTTC.